These T cell receptor beta chains were read from a single sample in a study of spatial heterogeneity in lung cancer. TCRdb recomputed calls from the 5' RACE reads with MiXCR, one row per CDR3 protein. The repertoire holds approximately 5,200 distinct CDR3 sequences, around 2.7% seen once, with roughly 25% in the top ten. This specimen consisted of normal lung tissue next to the tumor, obtained at surgery. These receptors came from a male donor with early-stage non-small cell lung cancer. Each CDR3 is given with its conserved first and last residue. A D gene is named only where the DNA matches it firmly. The listing skips clone size in some rows; elsewhere it reads once, few, many or a size class.

TGTGCCAGCTCACCAATCGCCGCGGGACAGGGGAATCCTGGAAACACCATATATTTT | CASSPIAAGQGNPGNTIYF | TRBJ1-3 | many | TRBV18 | TRBD1
TGTGCCAGCAGTGATCTGAAGGGATCGAACACCGGGGAGCTGTTTTTT | CASSDLKGSNTGELFF | TRBJ2-2 | medium-sized | TRBV2 | -
TGTGCCAGCAGCCACAACCCTAGGGCCTCGAGCTCCTACGAGCAGTACTTC | CASSHNPRASSSYEQYF | TRBJ2-7 | many | TRBV7-8 | -
TGTGCCAGCAGTTACTCGAGGCTAGCCACTAGCGGAGTCGGGGAGCAGTACTTC | CASSYSRLATSGVGEQYF | TRBJ2-7 | many | TRBV6-5 | TRBD2
TGCAGTGCACGATTGGGGACAGGGGGTGGCTATGGCTACACCTTC | CSARLGTGGGYGYTF | TRBJ1-2 | medium-sized | TRBV20-1 | TRBD1
TGTGCCAGCAGGGGACAGGTGCCTGGCTACACCTTC | CASRGQVPGYTF | TRBJ1-2 | medium-sized | TRBV2 | TRBD1
TGTGCCAGCAGCCCAACCCCAATCGGGACTAATGAAAATCTGTTTTTT | CASSPTPIGTNENLFF | TRBJ1-4 | once | TRBV5-6 | -
TGCGCCAGCAGCCACTCCGTGGGGGGCTCTGGGGCCAACGTCCTGACTTTC | CASSHSVGGSGANVLTF | TRBJ2-6 | medium-sized | TRBV4-3 | -
TGTGCCAGCAGGAGCCTTTCCACAGATACGCAGTATTTT | CASRSLSTDTQYF | TRBJ2-3 | medium-sized | TRBV7-6 | -
TGTGCCAGCAGCCCCTCAAGGACAGGGGCCGGGGAGCTGTTTTTT | CASSPSRTGAGELFF | TRBJ2-2 | many | TRBV7-3 | TRBD1
TGTGCCAGCAGCTTGTTCTCATATCAAGAGACCCAGTACTTC | CASSLFSYQETQYF | TRBJ2-5 | many | TRBV5-5 | -
TGTGCCAGCAGCTCCGTGGGAGACAGGGGAGACTATGGCTACACCTTC | CASSSVGDRGDYGYTF | TRBJ1-2 | many | TRBV7-9 | TRBD1
TGTGCCAGCAGCGGATGGGACAATGAGCAGTTCTTC | CASSGWDNEQFF | TRBJ2-1 | large | TRBV11-3 | -
TGTGCCAGCAGTTTATCAGTTTATGGCTACACCTTC | CASSLSVYGYTF | TRBJ1-2 | many | TRBV12-3/TRBV12-4 | -
TGTGCCAGCAGCTTGGCCGGAAACCTCGGGATCGGGGAGCTGTTTTTT | CASSLAGNLGIGELFF | TRBJ2-2 | - | TRBV5-4 | -
TGTGCCAGCAGTTACTCGAGGGAGCAGTACTTC | CASSYSREQYF | TRBJ2-7 | many | TRBV6-5 | -
TGTGCCAGCAGCTTGGGACAGGGGGCTCGTTTTTTT | CASSLGQGARFF | TRBJ1-4 | medium-sized | TRBV7-9 | TRBD1
TGTGCCAGCAGCTTTGGGGCGAACACCGGGGAGCTGTTTTTT | CASSFGANTGELFF | TRBJ2-2 | medium-sized | TRBV7-2 | -
TGTGCCACCGGGACTCCCTCTGAAGATACGCAGTATTTT | CATGTPSEDTQYF | TRBJ2-3 | many | TRBV6-5 | -
TGCGCCAGCAGCCAAGCTCTCGGCGGGATCTACGAGCAGTACTTC | CASSQALGGIYEQYF | TRBJ2-7 | medium-sized | TRBV4-1 | -
TGCAGTGCCACGGACGGCTACGGCGGGAACACTGAAGCTTTCTTT | CSATDGYGGNTEAFF | TRBJ1-1 | medium-sized | TRBV20-1 | -
TGCGCCAGCAGCCTAGGACTTGGCCTAGCGGGGGGCACAGATACGCAGTATTTT | CASSLGLGLAGGTDTQYF | TRBJ2-3 | many | TRBV5-1 | TRBD2
TGTGCCAGCAGACAGGCGAACACTGAAGCTTTCTTT | CASRQANTEAFF | TRBJ1-1 | medium-sized | TRBV6-6 | -
TGTGCCAGCAGTTTCTTAAGGGGGTCGAACACCGGGGAGCTGTTTTTT | CASSFLRGSNTGELFF | TRBJ2-2 | medium-sized | TRBV27 | -
TGTGCCAGCAGTTTAGGCCTGGGCTCCTACGAGCAGTACTTC | CASSLGLGSYEQYF | TRBJ2-7 | - | TRBV27 | -
TGTGCCAGCAGTTACCGTGGCCGGGAGCTTACTAATGGCTACACCTTC | CASSYRGRELTNGYTF | TRBJ1-2 | many | TRBV6-2/TRBV6-3 | -
TGCGCCAGCAGTGAAATCGACAGATTGGAGACCCAGTACTTC | CASSEIDRLETQYF | TRBJ2-5 | medium-sized | TRBV4-1 | -
TGCAGTGCTAGAGTCCGAGACAGGGGCCCCTCTGGAAACACCATATATTTT | CSARVRDRGPSGNTIYF | TRBJ1-3 | medium-sized | TRBV20-1 | TRBD1
TGCAGCGTTCGCGGACAGGGGACTAGCGCAGATACGCAGTATTTT | CSVRGQGTSADTQYF | TRBJ2-3 | large | TRBV29-1 | -